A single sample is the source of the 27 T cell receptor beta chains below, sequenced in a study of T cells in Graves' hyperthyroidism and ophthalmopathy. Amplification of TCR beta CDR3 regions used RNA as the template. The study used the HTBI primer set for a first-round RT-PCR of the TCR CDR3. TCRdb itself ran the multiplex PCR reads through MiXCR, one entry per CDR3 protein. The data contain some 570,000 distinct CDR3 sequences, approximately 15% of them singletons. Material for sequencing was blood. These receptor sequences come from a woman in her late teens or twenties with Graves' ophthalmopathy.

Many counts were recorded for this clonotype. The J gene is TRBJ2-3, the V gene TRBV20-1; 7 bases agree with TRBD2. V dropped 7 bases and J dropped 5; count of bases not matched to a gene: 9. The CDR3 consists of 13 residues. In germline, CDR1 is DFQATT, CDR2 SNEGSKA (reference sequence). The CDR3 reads CSEISGGGDTQYF. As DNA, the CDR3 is TGCAGTGAGATTTCGGGAGGCGGAGATACGCAGTATTTT.

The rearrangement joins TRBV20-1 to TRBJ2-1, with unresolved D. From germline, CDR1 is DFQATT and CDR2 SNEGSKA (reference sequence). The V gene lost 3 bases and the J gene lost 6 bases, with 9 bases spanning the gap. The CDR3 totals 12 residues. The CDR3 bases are TGCAGTGCTAGTGGCAGTTTCAATGAGCAGTTCTTC. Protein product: CSASGSFNEQFF.

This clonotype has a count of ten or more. The CDR3 here is CASSLDPISGSFTDTQYF. The CDR3, as DNA: TGCGCCAGCAGCTTGGACCCGATTAGCGGGAGTTTCACAGATACGCAGTATTTT. The chain carries TRBV5-1 and TRBJ2-3, with 9 bases aligning to TRBD2. The CDR3 contains 18 residues. V was pared by 0 bases and J by 2 bases, with 10 bases of the junction left unmatched. Looked up from germline, CDR1 is SGHRS and CDR2 is YFSETQ.

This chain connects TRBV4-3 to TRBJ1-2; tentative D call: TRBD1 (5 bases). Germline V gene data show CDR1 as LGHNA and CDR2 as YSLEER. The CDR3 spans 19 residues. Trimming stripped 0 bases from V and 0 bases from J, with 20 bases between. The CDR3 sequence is CASSQDGGPRTKSNYGYTF. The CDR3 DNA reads TGCGCCAGCAGCCAAGATGGGGGACCGAGAACAAAATCTAACTATGGCTACACCTTC.

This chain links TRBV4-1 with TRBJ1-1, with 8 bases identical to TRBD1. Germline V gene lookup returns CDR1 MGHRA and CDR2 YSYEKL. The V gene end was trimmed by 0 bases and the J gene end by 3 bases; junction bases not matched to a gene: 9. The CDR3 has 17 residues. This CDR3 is CASSQDLRRTGHTEAFF. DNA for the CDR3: TGCGCCAGCAGCCAAGACCTGAGGAGGACAGGGCACACTGAAGCTTTCTTT.

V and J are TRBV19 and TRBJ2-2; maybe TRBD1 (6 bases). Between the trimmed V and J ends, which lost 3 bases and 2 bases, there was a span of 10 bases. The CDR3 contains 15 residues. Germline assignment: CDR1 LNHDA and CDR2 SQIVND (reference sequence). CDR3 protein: CASSIWGLNTGELFF. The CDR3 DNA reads TGTGCCAGTAGTATCTGGGGGCTCAACACCGGGGAGCTGTTTTTT.

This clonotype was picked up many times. CDR3 nucleotides: TGTGCCAGCAGTGTTGACAGGGGATGGACCTACGAGCAGTACTTC. Amino acid sequence: CASSVDRGWTYEQYF. V is TRBV28 and J is TRBJ2-7; 8 positions agree with TRBD1. In germline, CDR1 is MDHEN, CDR2 SYDVKM. V lost 5 bases to trimming and J lost 2 bases; unmatched junction nucleotides: 8. CDR3 length: 15 residues.

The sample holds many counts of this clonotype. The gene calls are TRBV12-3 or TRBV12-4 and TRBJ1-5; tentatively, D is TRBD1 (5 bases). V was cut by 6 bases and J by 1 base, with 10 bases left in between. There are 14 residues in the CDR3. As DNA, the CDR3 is TGTGCCAGCAGGGGGCCAGGCAGCAATCAGCCCCAGCATTTT. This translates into CASRGPGSNQPQHF.

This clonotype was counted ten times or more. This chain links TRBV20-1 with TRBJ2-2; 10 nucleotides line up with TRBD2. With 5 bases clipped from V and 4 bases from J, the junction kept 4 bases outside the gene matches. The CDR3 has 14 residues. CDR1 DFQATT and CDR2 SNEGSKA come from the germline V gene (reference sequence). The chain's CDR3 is CSASSGSGTGELFF. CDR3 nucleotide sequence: TGCAGTGCTTCTAGCGGGAGCGGCACCGGGGAGCTGTTTTTT.

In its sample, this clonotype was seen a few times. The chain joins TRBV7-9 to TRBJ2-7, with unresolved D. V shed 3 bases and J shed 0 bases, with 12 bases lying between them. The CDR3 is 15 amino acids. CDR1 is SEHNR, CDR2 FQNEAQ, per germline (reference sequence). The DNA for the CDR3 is TGTGCCAGCAGCTTGGGTTATTCCCACTCCTACGAGCAGTACTTC. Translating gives CASSLGYSHSYEQYF.

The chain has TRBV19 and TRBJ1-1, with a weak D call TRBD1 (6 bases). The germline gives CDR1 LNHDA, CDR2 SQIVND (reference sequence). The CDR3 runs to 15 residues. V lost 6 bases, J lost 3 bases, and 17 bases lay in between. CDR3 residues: CASSPRDKYYTEAFF. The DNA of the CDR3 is TGTGCCAGTAGCCCCCGGGACAAGTACTACACTGAAGCTTTCTTT.

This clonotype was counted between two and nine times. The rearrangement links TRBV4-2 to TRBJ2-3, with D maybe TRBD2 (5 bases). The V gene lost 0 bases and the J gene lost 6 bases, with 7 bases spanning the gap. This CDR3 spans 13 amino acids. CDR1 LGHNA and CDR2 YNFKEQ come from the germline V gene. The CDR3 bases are TGTGCCAGCAGCCAAGACCAGCGGGATACGCAGTATTTT. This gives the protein CASSQDQRDTQYF.

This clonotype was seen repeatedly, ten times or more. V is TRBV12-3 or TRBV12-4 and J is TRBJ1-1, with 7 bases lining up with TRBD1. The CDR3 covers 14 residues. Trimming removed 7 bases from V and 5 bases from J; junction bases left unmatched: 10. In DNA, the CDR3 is TGTGCCAGCAAGAGACAGGGTAGATTGACTGAAGCTTTCTTT. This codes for CASKRQGRLTEAFF.

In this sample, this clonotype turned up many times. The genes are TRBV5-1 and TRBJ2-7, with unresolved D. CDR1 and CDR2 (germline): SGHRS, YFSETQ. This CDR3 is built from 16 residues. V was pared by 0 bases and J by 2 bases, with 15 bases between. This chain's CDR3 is CASSLGVWPVTYEQYF. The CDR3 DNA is TGCGCCAGCAGCTTGGGAGTGTGGCCTGTAACCTACGAGCAGTACTTC.

This CDR3 reads CASSGQGAAGELFF. The CDR3 nucleotides are TGTGCCAGCAGTGGACAGGGGGCAGCCGGGGAGCTGTTTTTT. The chain is built from TRBV12-3 or TRBV12-4 and TRBJ2-2, with 11 bases fitting TRBD1. V shed 5 bases and J 6 bases; nucleotides not matched to a gene: 2. This CDR3 is 14 amino acids long.

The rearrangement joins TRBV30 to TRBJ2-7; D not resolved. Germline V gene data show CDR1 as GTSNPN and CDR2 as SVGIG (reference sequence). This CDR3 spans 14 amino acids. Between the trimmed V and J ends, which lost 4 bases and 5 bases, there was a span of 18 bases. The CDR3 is CAWMAGASPNEQYF. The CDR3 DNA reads TGTGCCTGGATGGCCGGCGCGAGTCCCAACGAGCAGTACTTC.

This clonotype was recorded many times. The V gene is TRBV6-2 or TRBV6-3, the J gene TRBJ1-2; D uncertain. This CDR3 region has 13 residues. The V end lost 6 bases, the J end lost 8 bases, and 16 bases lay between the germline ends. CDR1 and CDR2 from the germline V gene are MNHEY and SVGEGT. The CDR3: CASSDDWAIGYTF. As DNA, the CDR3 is TGTGCCAGCAGCGACGATTGGGCGATCGGCTACACCTTC.

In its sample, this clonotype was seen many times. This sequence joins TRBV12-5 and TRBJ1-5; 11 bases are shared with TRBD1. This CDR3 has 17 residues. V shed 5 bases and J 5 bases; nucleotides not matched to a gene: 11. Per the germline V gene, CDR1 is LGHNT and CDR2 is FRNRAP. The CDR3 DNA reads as TGTGCTAGTGGTCCCAGCTCCCGGGACAGGGGGTATCAGCCCCAGCATTTT. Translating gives CASGPSSRDRGYQPQHF.

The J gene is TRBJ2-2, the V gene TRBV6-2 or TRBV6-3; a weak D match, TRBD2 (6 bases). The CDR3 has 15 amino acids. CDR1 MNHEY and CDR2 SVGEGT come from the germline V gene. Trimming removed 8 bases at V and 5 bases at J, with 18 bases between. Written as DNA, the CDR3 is TGTGCCAGCCTATCCTCGGGGGACGGGACCGGGGAGCTGTTTTTT. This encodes CASLSSGDGTGELFF.

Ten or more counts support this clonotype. In DNA, the CDR3 is TGTGCCAGCAGTTTACGGCAGGCCCAAGAGACCCAGTACTTC. Its translation is CASSLRQAQETQYF. The chain is built from TRBV27 and TRBJ2-5; D remains ambiguous. The germline V gene encodes CDR1 MNHEY and CDR2 SMNVEV (reference sequence). With 2 bases removed from V and 1 base from J, the gap between germline ends came to 8 bases. This CDR3 comprises 14 residues.

Written as DNA, the CDR3 is TGTGCCAGTAGTTCCGGGGAAGGGTACAGCACAGATACGCAGTATTTT. Protein product: CASSSGEGYSTDTQYF. The chain is built from TRBV19 and TRBJ2-3, with D tentatively TRBD2 (5 bases). V was cut by 5 bases and J by 0 bases, with 15 bases left in between. This CDR3 region has 16 residues. The V gene's germline CDR1 is LNHDA and CDR2 SQIVND (reference sequence).

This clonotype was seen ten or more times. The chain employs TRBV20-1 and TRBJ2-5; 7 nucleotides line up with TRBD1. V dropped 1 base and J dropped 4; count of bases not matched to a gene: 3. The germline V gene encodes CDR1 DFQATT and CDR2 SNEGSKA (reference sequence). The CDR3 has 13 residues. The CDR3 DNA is TGCAGTGCTAGAGGACAGGGACGAGAGACCCAGTACTTC. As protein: CSARGQGRETQYF.

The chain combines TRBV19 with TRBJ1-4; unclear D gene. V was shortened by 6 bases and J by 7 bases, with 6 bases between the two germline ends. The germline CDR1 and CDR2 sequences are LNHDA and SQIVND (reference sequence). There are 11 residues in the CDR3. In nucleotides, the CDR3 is TGTGCCAGTAGGATAACTGAAAAACTGTTTTTT. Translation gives CASRITEKLFF.

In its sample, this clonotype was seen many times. The CDR3 coding sequence is TGTGCCAGCAGTGCTAGCGTTAGCGGGGCAAAAGAGACCCAGTACTTC. Encoded protein: CASSASVSGAKETQYF. The J gene is TRBJ2-5, the V gene TRBV27; 8 bases agree with TRBD2. The CDR3 is 16 amino acids. Germline V gene sequence: CDR1 MNHEY, CDR2 SMNVEV (reference sequence). V dropped 5 bases and J dropped 3; count of bases not matched to a gene: 11.

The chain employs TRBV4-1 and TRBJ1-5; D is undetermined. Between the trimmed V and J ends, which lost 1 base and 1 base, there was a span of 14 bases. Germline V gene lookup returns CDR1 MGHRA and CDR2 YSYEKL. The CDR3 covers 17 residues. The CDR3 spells CASSQAPGVGSNQPQHF. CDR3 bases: TGCGCCAGCAGCCAAGCCCCTGGGGTGGGAAGCAATCAGCCCCAGCATTTT.

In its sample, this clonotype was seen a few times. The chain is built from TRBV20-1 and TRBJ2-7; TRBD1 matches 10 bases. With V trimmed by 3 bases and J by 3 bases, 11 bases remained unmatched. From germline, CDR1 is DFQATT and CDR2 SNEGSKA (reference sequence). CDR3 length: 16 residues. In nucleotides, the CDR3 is TGCAGTGCTAGTTCCCTCCTCGACAGGGGGCTCTACGAGCAGTACTTC. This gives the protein CSASSLLDRGLYEQYF.

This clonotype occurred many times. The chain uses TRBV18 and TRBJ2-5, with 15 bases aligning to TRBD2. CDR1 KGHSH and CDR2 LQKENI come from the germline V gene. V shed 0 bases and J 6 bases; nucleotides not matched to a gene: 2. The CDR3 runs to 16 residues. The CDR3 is CASSPPGLAGGKTQYF. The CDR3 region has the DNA TGTGCCAGCTCACCACCGGGACTAGCGGGAGGAAAGACCCAGTACTTC.